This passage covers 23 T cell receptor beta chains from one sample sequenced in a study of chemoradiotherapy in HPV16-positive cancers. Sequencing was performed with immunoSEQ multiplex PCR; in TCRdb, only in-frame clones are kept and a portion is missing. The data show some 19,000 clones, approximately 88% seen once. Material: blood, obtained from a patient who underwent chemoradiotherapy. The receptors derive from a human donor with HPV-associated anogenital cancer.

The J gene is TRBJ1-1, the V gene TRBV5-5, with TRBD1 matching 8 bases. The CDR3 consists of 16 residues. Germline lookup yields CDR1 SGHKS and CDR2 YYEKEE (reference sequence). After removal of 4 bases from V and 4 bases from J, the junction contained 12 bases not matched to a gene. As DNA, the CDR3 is TGTGCCAGCAGCCTGATCCCTTTTACAGGGGGCACTGAAGCTTTCTTT. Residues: CASSLIPFTGGTEAFF. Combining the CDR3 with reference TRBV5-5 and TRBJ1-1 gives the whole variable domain DAGVTQSPTHLIKTRGQQVTLRCSPISGHKSVSWYQQVLGQGPQFIFQYYEKEERGRGNFPDRFSARQFPNYSSELNVNALLLGDSALYLCASSLIPFTGGTEAFFGQGTRLTVV.

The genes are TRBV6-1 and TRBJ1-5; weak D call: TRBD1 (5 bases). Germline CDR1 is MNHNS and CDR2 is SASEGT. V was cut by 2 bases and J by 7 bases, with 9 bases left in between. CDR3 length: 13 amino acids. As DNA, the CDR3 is TGTGCCAGCAGTGAATGGGGGGGACAGCCCCAGCATTTT. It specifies CASSEWGGQPQHF.

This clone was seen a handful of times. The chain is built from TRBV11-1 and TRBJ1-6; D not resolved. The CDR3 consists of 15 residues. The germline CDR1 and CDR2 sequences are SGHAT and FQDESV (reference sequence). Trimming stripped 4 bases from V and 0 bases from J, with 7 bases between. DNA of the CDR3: TGTGCCAGCAGCTGGGCGAGCTCCTATAATTCACCCCTCCACTTT. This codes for CASSWASSYNSPLHF.

CDR3 bases: TGTGCCAGCAGCCAAGATCGGGCAGGGGGCAACACTGAAGCTTTCTTT. It is translated as CASSQDRAGGNTEAFF. The rearrangement links TRBV14 to TRBJ1-1; TRBD1 matches 8 bases. Germline V CDR1 and CDR2: SGHDN, FVKESK. The CDR3 runs to 16 residues. V dropped 0 bases and J dropped 2; count of bases not matched to a gene: 5.

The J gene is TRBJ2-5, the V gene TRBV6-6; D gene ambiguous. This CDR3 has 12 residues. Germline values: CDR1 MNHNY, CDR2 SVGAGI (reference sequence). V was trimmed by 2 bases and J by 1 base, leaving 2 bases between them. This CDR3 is CASSYGQETQYF. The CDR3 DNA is TGTGCCAGCAGTTACGGCCAAGAGACCCAGTACTTC.

The CDR3 protein is CASMEAEGRNEQFF. The DNA for the CDR3 is TGTGCCAGCATGGAGGCTGAGGGTAGGAATGAGCAGTTCTTC. The chain uses TRBV7-9 and TRBJ2-1; D possibly corresponds to TRBD2 (5 bases). Germline CDR1 is SEHNR and CDR2 is FQNEAQ (reference sequence). Trimming left V 7 bases short and J 7 bases short, with 17 bases between. This CDR3 is 14 amino acids long.

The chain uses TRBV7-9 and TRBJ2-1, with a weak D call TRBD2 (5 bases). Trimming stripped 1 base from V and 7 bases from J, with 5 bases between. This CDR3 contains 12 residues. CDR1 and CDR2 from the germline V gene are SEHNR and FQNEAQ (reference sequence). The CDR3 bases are TGTGCCAGCAGCTTAGGGGAGAATGAGCAGTTCTTC. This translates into CASSLGENEQFF. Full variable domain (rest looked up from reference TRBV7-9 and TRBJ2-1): DTGVSQNPRHKITKRGQNVTFRCDPISEHNRLYWYRQTLGQGPEFLTYFQNEAQLEKSRLLSDRFSAERPKGSFSTLEIQRTEQGDSAMYLCASSLGENEQFFGPGTRLTVL.

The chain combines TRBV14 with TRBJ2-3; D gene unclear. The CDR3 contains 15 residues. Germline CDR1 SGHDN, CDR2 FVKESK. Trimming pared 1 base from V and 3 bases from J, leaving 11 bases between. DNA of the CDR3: TGTGCCAGCAGCCAAGTGGGCCGAATGACAGATACGCAGTATTTT. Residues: CASSQVGRMTDTQYF. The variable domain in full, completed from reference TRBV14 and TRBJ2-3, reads EAGVTQFPSHSVIEKGQTVTLRCDPISGHDNLYWYRRVMGKEIKFLLHFVKESKQDESGMPNNRFLAERTGGTYSTLKVQPAELEDSGVYFCASSQVGRMTDTQYFGPGTRLTVL.

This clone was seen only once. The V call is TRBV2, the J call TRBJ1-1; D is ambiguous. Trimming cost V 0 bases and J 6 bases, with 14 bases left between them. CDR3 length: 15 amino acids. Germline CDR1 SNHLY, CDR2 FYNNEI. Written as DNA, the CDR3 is TGTGCCAGCAGTGAAGCTCGCTCCCCGGGAGCTGAAGCTTTCTTT. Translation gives CASSEARSPGAEAFF.

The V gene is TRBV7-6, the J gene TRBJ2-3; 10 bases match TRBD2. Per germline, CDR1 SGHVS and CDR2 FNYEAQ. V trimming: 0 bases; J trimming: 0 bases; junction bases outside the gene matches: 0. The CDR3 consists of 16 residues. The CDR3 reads CASSLAAGGSTDTQYF. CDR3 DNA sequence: TGTGCCAGCAGCTTAGCAGCGGGGGGGAGCACAGATACGCAGTATTTT.

CDR3 protein: CASSIGQGGYNEQFF. CDR3 nucleotides: TGTGCCAGCAGTATTGGACAGGGGGGATACAATGAGCAGTTCTTC. The chain employs TRBV6-5 and TRBJ2-1; TRBD1 matches 10 bases. V lost 5 bases and J lost 4; bases outside the gene matches: 5. Germline V gene sequence: CDR1 MNHEY, CDR2 SVGAGI. There are 15 residues in the CDR3.

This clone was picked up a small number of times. The CDR3 DNA follows: TGTGCCACCAGCAGAGCAGCCCGAGCTTACTTTTACGAGCAGTACTTC. As protein: CATSRAARAYFYEQYF. V usage is TRBV15 and J usage is TRBJ2-7; D ambiguous. The CDR3 length is 16 residues. Deletions cut 1 base from V and 4 bases from J, with 17 bases between. Germline V lookup: CDR1 LNHNV, CDR2 YYDKDF (reference sequence).

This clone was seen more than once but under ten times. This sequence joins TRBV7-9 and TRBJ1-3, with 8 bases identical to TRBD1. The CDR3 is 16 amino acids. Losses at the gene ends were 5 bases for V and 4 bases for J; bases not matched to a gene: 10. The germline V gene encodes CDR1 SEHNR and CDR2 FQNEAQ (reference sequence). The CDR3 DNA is TGTGCCAGCAGCCAAAGAAACAGGGGGAACGGAAACACCATATATTTT. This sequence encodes CASSQRNRGNGNTIYF. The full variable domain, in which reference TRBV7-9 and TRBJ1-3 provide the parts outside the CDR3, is DTGVSQNPRHKITKRGQNVTFRCDPISEHNRLYWYRQTLGQGPEFLTYFQNEAQLEKSRLLSDRFSAERPKGSFSTLEIQRTEQGDSAMYLCASSQRNRGNGNTIYFGEGSWLTVV.

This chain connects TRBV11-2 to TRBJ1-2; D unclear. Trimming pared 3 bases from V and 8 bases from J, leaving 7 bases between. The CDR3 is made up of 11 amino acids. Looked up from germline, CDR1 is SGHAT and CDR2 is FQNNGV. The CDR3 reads CASSFREGYTF. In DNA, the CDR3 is TGTGCCAGCAGCTTTAGGGAAGGCTACACCTTC.

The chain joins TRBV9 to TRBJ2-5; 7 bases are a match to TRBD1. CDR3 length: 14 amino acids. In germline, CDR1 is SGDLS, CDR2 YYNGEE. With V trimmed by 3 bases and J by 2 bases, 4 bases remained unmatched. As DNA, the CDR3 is TGTGCCAGCAGCGCCGGGGACAGACAAGAGACCCAGTACTTC. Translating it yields CASSAGDRQETQYF.

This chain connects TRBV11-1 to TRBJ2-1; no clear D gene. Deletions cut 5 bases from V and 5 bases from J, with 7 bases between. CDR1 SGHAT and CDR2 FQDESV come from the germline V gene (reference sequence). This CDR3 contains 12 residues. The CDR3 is CASSPQNNEQFF. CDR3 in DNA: TGTGCCAGCAGCCCCCAGAACAATGAGCAGTTCTTC.

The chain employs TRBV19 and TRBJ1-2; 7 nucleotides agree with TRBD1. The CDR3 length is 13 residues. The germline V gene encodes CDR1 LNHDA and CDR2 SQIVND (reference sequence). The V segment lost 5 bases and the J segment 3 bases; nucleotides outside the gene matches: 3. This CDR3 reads CASSPDRDYGYTF. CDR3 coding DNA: TGTGCCAGTAGTCCCGACAGGGACTATGGCTACACCTTC.

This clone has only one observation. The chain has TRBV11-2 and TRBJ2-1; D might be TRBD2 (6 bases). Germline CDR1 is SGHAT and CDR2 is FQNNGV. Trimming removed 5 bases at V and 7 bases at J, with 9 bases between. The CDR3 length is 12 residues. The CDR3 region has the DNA TGTGCCAGCAGCCTTAGCGGAAATGAGCAGTTCTTC. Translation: CASSLSGNEQFF.

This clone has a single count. The CDR3 DNA sequence: TGTGCCAGCAGTTTAGGGGAGGGACAGGGGGCGCGATATAATTCACCCCTCCACTTT. Its protein product is CASSLGEGQGARYNSPLHF. This chain connects TRBV27 to TRBJ1-6; 12 nucleotides line up with TRBD1. V dropped 2 bases and J dropped 4; count of bases not matched to a gene: 9. The germline V gene has CDR1 MNHEY and CDR2 SMNVEV (reference sequence). The CDR3 totals 19 residues.

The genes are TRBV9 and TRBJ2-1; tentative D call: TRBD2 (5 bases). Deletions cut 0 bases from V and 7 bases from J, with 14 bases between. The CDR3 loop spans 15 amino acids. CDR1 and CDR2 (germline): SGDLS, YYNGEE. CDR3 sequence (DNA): TGTGCCAGCAGCGTAGGAAGGGCTAGGAGGAATGAGCAGTTCTTC. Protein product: CASSVGRARRNEQFF.

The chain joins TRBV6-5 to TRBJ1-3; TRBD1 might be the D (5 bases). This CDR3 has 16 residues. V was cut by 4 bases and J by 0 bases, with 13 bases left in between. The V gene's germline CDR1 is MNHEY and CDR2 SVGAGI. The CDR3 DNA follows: TGTGCCAGCAGTTCCGTTGGGGCTTACTCTGGAAACACCATATATTTT. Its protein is CASSSVGAYSGNTIYF.

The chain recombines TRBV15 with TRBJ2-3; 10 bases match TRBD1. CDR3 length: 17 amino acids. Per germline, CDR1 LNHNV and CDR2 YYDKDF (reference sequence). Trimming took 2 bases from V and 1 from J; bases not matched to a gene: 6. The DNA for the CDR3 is TGTGCCACCAGCAGAAAACGGACAGGGGGAGGCACAGATACGCAGTATTTT. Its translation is CATSRKRTGGGTDTQYF.

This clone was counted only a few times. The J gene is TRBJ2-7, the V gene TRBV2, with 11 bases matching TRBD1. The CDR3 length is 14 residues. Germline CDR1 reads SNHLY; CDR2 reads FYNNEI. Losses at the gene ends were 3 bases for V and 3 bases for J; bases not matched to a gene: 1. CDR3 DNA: TGTGCCAGCAGTGAGGGACAGGGGGACTACGAGCAGTACTTC. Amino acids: CASSEGQGDYEQYF.